This T cell receptor beta chain was documented in a study of blood T cell repertoires in COVID-19. As for the study in general: Spain, Italy and the United States supplied samples that represented acute and convalescent COVID-19. From T cells, B-cell-depleted T cells, or PBMCs came the material, which was cDNA or gDNA.

Sequencing was performed with immunoSEQ multiplex PCR; in TCRdb, only in-frame clones are kept and a portion is missing. This sample carries 220,000 or so clones, about four fifths of them seen once, and the ten largest clones take approximately 6.5%. This CDR3 is 14 amino acids long. CDR1 is LNHDA and CDR2 is SQIVND in the germline V gene (reference sequence). Trimming pared 2 bases from V and 0 bases from J, leaving 7 bases between. Donors of Cohort 3 who recovered were those that had two negative PCRs, clearance, or symptom resolution. Material: PBMCs or T cells enriched from blood (not recorded which). The genes are TRBV19 and TRBJ1-1; D gene ambiguous. The sequence derives from a middle-aged woman who had recovered from COVID-19. The CDR3 sequence is CASSIQRMNTEAFF. The CDR3 nucleotides read TGTGCCAGTAGTATACAGCGAATGAACACTGAAGCTTTCTTT.